The 13 T cell receptor beta chains presented below share a single source sample, sequenced in a study of blood T cell repertoires in COVID-19. Clones were sequenced by immunoSEQ multiplex PCR, and TCRdb holds only the in-frame ones, with some missing. The sample has about 130,000 clones, around 80% seen once; the top ten hold under 2.5%. Sequenced sample: peripheral blood. These receptors came from a man between 65 and 85 years old with acute or convalescent COVID-19.

The chain employs TRBV4-1 and TRBJ1-2; 9 nucleotides agree with TRBD1. V was clipped by 0 bases and J by 5 bases; unmatched bases: 10. The CDR3 is made up of 17 amino acids. Germline values: CDR1 MGHRA, CDR2 YSYEKL. CDR3 protein: CASSQDTQGARRYGYTF. CDR3 nucleotides: TGCGCCAGCAGCCAAGACACACAGGGGGCGAGGAGATATGGCTACACCTTC.

This rearrangement joins TRBV6-2 or TRBV6-3 to TRBJ2-7, with 7 nucleotides matching TRBD2. With 2 bases clipped from V and 2 bases from J, the junction kept 3 bases outside the gene matches. This CDR3 region has 14 residues. Per germline, CDR1 MNHEY and CDR2 SVGEGT. CDR3 coding DNA: TGTGCCAGCAGTTACGGGGGGGTGGCCTACGAGCAGTACTTC. This sequence encodes CASSYGGVAYEQYF.

CDR3 in amino acids: CASRQGVADTQYF. DNA of the CDR3: TGTGCCAGTCGACAGGGTGTTGCAGATACGCAGTATTTT. The chain has TRBV19 and TRBJ2-3; 7 positions match TRBD1. V lost 8 bases to trimming and J lost 4 bases; unmatched junction nucleotides: 6. The CDR3 consists of 13 residues. Germline loops: CDR1 LNHDA, CDR2 SQIVND (reference sequence).

This clone was picked up one time. This sequence joins TRBV28 and TRBJ1-5; 9 bases match TRBD1. The CDR3 spans 14 residues. V was pared by 6 bases and J by 3 bases, with 3 bases of the junction left unmatched. Germline CDR1 and CDR2: MDHEN and SYDVKM. The CDR3 here is CASRRDRDNQPQHF. The CDR3 DNA reads as TGTGCCAGCAGACGGGACAGGGACAATCAGCCCCAGCATTTT. Supplemented by reference TRBV28 and TRBJ1-5, the full variable domain reads DVKVTQSSRYLVKRTGEKVFLECVQDMDHENMFWYRQDPGLGLRLIYFSYDVKMKEKGDIPEGYSVSREKKERFSLILESASTNQTSMYLCASRRDRDNQPQHFGDGTRLSIL.

This chain connects TRBV10-1 to TRBJ2-3; TRBD2 aligns across 9 bases. Germline trimming cut 0 bases from V and 6 bases from J; bases unmatched to any gene: 10. Germline loops: CDR1 WNHNN, CDR2 SYGVQD (reference sequence). This CDR3 contains 17 residues. CDR3 DNA sequence: TGCGCCAGCAGTGAGTCGAGGCGGGGGGGCCTCGGCGATACGCAGTATTTT. Translation gives CASSESRRGGLGDTQYF.

J is TRBJ2-5 and V is TRBV6-2 or TRBV6-3, with 9 bases matching TRBD2. CDR3 length: 15 residues. Germline CDR1 and CDR2: MNHEY and SVGEGT. Trimming at V came to 0 bases and at J to 4 bases, leaving 3 bases not matched to a gene. CDR3 sequence (DNA): TGTGCCAGCAGTTACTCGCGGGGGGGCCGAGAGACCCAGTACTTC. Amino acids: CASSYSRGGRETQYF.

The rearrangement uses TRBV4-2 and TRBJ1-3; D gene uncertain. The CDR3 sequence is 15 residues long. The V end lost 2 bases, the J end lost 4 bases, and 12 bases lay between the germline ends. CDR1 and CDR2 from the germline V gene are LGHNA and YNFKEQ. CDR3 amino acids: CASSQSGLSGNTIYF. CDR3 DNA sequence: TGTGCCAGCAGCCAATCGGGGTTATCAGGAAACACCATATATTTT.

The chain couples TRBV30 to TRBJ1-2; D uncertain. The CDR3 is made up of 13 amino acids. Germline V gene lookup returns CDR1 GTSNPN and CDR2 SVGIG (reference sequence). V was shortened by 1 base and J by 8 bases, with 14 bases between the two germline ends. The CDR3 spells CAWSGSGISGYTF. For the CDR3, the DNA is TGTGCCTGGAGTGGCTCAGGTATTTCCGGCTACACCTTC.

The chain has TRBV19 and TRBJ1-6, with unresolved D. Germline V gene sequence: CDR1 LNHDA, CDR2 SQIVND (reference sequence). The CDR3 is 15 amino acids. V was clipped by 6 bases and J by 3 bases, with 12 bases between them. CDR3 amino acids: CASSPGGGYNSPLHF. The DNA of the CDR3 is TGTGCCAGTAGCCCAGGTGGTGGCTATAATTCACCCCTCCACTTT.

This chain uses TRBV4-1 with TRBJ2-4, with TRBD1 identical over 7 bases. This CDR3 has 16 amino acids. Germline CDR1 is MGHRA and CDR2 is YSYEKL. Trimming at V came to 3 bases and at J to 0 bases, leaving 5 bases not matched to a gene. The CDR3 protein is CASSQGTAVAKNIQYF. In DNA, the CDR3 is TGCGCCAGCAGCCAGGGGACAGCCGTAGCCAAAAACATTCAGTACTTC.

This clone came up once. The gene calls are TRBV6-5 and TRBJ1-1; D is possibly TRBD1 (6 bases). The V and J ends lost 7 bases and 4 bases respectively, with 13 bases between them. Germline loops: CDR1 MNHEY, CDR2 SVGAGI. CDR3 size: 13 residues. CDR3 loop: CASIDRFRTEAFF. CDR3 bases: TGTGCCAGCATCGACAGGTTCCGCACTGAAGCTTTCTTT.

V is TRBV5-1 and J is TRBJ1-3; 7 bases align to TRBD1. The CDR3 consists of 15 residues. V shed 3 bases, J shed 0 bases, and the junction held 3 bases outside the gene matches. Germline V lookup: CDR1 SGHRS, CDR2 YFSETQ. The CDR3 region has the DNA TGCGCCAGCAGCTCGGACAGGTCCTCTGGAAACACCATATATTTT. Its translation: CASSSDRSSGNTIYF. The full variable domain, with the rest looked up from reference TRBV5-1 and TRBJ1-3, is KAGVTQTPRYLIKTRGQQVTLSCSPISGHRSVSWYQQTPGQGLQFLFEYFSETQRNKGNFPGRFSGRQFSNSRSEMNVSTLELGDSALYLCASSSDRSSGNTIYFGEGSWLTVV.

The chain carries TRBV29-1 and TRBJ2-3, with D possibly being TRBD2 (5 bases). This CDR3 has 13 residues. V was pared by 4 bases and J by 1 base, with 9 bases between. Per the germline V gene, CDR1 is SQVTM and CDR2 is ANQGSEA. CDR3 in amino acids: CSVGRRGTDTQYF. The CDR3 bases are TGCAGCGTTGGGAGGCGGGGCACAGATACGCAGTATTTT.